This T cell receptor (beta chain) was identified in a study of CD8+ T cells in alopecia areata (dated by TCRdb to 2016 to 2018). Study-level background: Treated patients were enrolled in an open-label pilot trial of oral tofacitinib, 5 to 10 mg twice daily, for moderate-to-severe alopecia areata. In both human patients and the C3H/HeJ mouse model, the study applied high-throughput TCRbeta sequencing to look at T cell clonal expansion in alopecia areata. Amplification of TCRbeta CDR3 regions was done by immunoSEQ multiplex PCR using 35 Vbeta forward primers and 13 Jbeta reverse primers. Clonality in the scalp was compared among normal scalp (n=4), patchy alopecia areata scalp (n=8), and alopecia totalis/universalis scalp (n=8). Tofacitinib was given for 6 to 18 months, followed by 6 months of follow-up off drug to assess delayed response and recurrence. RNA was extracted with the PAXgene miRNA kit for fixed scalp, the miRNeasy kit for PBMCs, and the RNeasy kit for mouse skin. On the human side, TCRbeta sequencing was run on scalp tissue and on sorted CD4+ and CD8+ peripheral blood T cells from healthy controls and from alopecia areata patients with either patchy or totalis/universalis disease. Tofacitinib-treated patients had biopsies at baseline and at 4 and 24 weeks of treatment, with a later scalp biopsy in several patients.

This specimen's time point label, per the study, means: baseline before oral tofacitinib. Lesional scalp punch biopsies and peripheral blood were obtained from alopecia areata patients. Human scalp biopsies were fixed immediately in PAXgene tissue containers. CDR1 and CDR2, per the germline V gene, are SGHTA and FQGTGA. The V end gives up 5 bases and the J end 8 bases, leaving 6 bases in the junction not matched to a gene. Measured from the cysteine to the phenylalanine, the CDR3 is 14 residues long. Left in the record is the CDR3 DNA by itself, 42 bases read in frame from the first base. This clone was observed a handful of times. Its antigen is not yet known. Per-nucleotide qualities are absent, and no much larger clonotype sits a single base away. Results and caveats for the whole study, not just this receptor: Unlike mouse skin, which is dominated by gammadelta T cells, normal human skin has resident alphabeta T cells that are also sequenced, and this complicates analysis of the scalp TCR repertoire. Lesional scalp, especially in alopecia totalis/universalis, showed higher clonality and more expanded CD8+ clones than normal scalp, suggesting antigenic drive. TCR sequences shared between patients were less clear than in mice, possibly partly because of HLA diversity in the patient population.

Libraries were prepared through the immunoSEQ multiplex PCR assay. RNA was extracted from all samples and reverse transcribed into cDNA as template for TCR sequencing. First-strand cDNA was synthesized with SuperScript III using a 2:1 mix of oligo-dT and random hexamers. A synthetic immune receptor repertoire was used to measure amplification bias, and any remaining bias was corrected computationally. Per the original workflow: After raw reads were preprocessed to remove errors, the CDR3 was defined following IMGT conventions as running from the conserved cysteine to phenylalanine. To get clonality, Shannon entropy was normalized by log2 of the number of productive unique TCRs and the result was subtracted from 1. Scalp TCRbeta sequences were cross-referenced with sorted blood CD4 and CD8 repertoires so that the CD4 or CD8 identity of scalp clones could be inferred. Held by TCRdb, this immuneACCESS table contains in-frame sequences only and omits some clones. Under half of the omission traces to an unresolved V gene where checked; the cause of the rest is unknown. V, J and clone size reflect that table, while D and trimming were determined from the DNA. For this sample the table gives around 7,400 clones, of which roughly 66% were detected only once. The ten largest clones add up to 20% to 25% of the sample.

Sequenced here: skin, sampled at week 0. The sequence was obtained from a human donor with alopecia areata. The chain is assembled from TRBV7-3 and TRBJ2-1; 10 bases in the junction line up with TRBD1. CDR3 loop: CASSPGQGRDEQFF. The DNA sequence follows: TGTGCCAGCAGCCCGGGACAGGGGAGGGATGAGCAGTTCTTC.